Sequencing of this T cell receptor (beta chain) was carried out in a study of cytomegalovirus exposure and HLA in healthy donors. Study information: A prior analysis found about 110 million unique TCR beta sequences from approximately 190 million T cells. General study findings and limits: It was taken for granted in presence/absence analyses that sequencing depth across donors was roughly uniform. As a later analysis showed, several of the most significant clusters appeared to be linked to common viral pathogens.

The trim removed 4 bases at V and 2 bases at J, leaving 7 bases unmatched. Germline CDR1 and CDR2: LNHDA and SQIVND (reference sequence). The CDR3 runs to 16 residues. Both 60 Vbeta primers and 13 Jbeta primers went into the PCR. The assay was immunoSEQ multiplex PCR, and TCRdb's table has in-frame clones only and misses some. This repertoire shows under 150,000 clones, 60% to 80% found once; its top ten account for 1.5% to 2%. With regard to this clone: Its antigen is still unknown.

This receptor was taken from a woman in her twenties or thirties in good health and CMV-seronegative. Sequences were obtained from PBMCs. The rearrangement uses TRBV19 and TRBJ1-1; 10 positions agree with TRBD1. This CDR3 is CASSTRQGAGNTEAFF. The CDR3 nucleotides are TGTGCCAGTAGTACCCGACAGGGGGCCGGAAACACTGAAGCTTTCTTT.